The T cell receptor beta chain described here comes from a study of CD8 T cells in Susac syndrome. Reverse transcription of 0.5 to 1 ug RNA was carried out with random hexamers. TCRdb used MiXCR to reprocess the immunoSEQ multiplex PCR reads, holding one entry per CDR3 protein. This repertoire shows roughly 44,000 distinct CDR3 sequences, 93% found once; its top ten account for approximately 0.54%. Sequencing of TCR beta, carried out with a high-throughput approach, was applied to CD8+ and CD4+ T cells from the blood. This CDR3 comprises 14 residues. CDR1 is MNHEY, CDR2 SMNVEV, per germline (reference sequence). Unmatched junction bases numbered 3, after V lost 3 bases and J lost 3 bases.

V is TRBV27 and J is TRBJ2-7, with 9 bases fitting TRBD1. Sequenced input: CD8+ T cells from PBMCs. The clonotype originates from a human donor in good health. CDR3 sequence reads: CASSFGGQGYEQYF. The CDR3 nucleotides read TGTGCCAGCAGTTTCGGGGGACAGGGCTACGAGCAGTACTTC.